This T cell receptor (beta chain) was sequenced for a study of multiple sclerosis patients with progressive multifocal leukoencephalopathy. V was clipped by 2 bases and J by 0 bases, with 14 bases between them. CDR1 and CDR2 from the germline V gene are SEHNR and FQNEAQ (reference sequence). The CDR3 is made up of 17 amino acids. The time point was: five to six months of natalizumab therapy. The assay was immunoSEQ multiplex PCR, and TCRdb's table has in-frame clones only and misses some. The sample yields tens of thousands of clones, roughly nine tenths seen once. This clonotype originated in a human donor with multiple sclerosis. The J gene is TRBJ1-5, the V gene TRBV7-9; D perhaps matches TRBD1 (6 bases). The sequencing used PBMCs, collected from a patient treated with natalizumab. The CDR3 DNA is TGTGCCAGCAGCTTATCCACGACAGGTTATAGCAATCAGCCCCAGCATTTT. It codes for CASSLSTTGYSNQPQHF.